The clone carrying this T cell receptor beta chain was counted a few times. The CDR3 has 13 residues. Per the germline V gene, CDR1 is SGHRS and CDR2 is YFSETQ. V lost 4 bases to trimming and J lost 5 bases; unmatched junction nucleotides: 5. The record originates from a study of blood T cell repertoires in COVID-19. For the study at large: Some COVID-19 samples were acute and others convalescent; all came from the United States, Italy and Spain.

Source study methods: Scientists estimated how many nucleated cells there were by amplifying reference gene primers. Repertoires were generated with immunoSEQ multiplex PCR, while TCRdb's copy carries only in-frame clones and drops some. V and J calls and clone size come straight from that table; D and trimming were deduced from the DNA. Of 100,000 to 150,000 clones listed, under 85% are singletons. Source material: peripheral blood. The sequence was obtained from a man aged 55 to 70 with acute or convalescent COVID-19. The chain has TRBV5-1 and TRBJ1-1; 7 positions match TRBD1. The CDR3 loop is CASSQGGWTEAFF. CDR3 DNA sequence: TGCGCCAGCAGCCAGGGGGGATGGACTGAAGCTTTCTTT.